A selection of T cell receptor beta chains follows, all from one sample in a study of blood T cell repertoires in COVID-19. Profiled with immunoSEQ multiplex PCR; TCRdb holds only in-frame clones, not every one. The sample has around 280,000 clones, roughly 80% seen once. Sequenced material: peripheral blood. Every receptor here comes from a woman aged 45-60 years with active or convalescent COVID-19. The CDR3 runs from the conserved cysteine through the conserved F or W.

TRBV10-3	TRBJ2-1	CAISGLDSSYNEQFF
TRBV6-1	TRBJ2-7	CASSEIDRVYEQYF
TRBV19	TRBJ2-2	CASKAAGVLVGELFF
TRBV7-8	TRBJ2-7	CASSSNRGSRSYEQYF
TRBV6-5	TRBJ1-1	CASSSEGRSPEAFF
TRBV4-1	TRBJ1-4	CASSQVREKLFF
TRBV2	TRBJ2-7	CASSPQSYEQYF
TRBV5-4	TRBJ2-7	CASSPPGLADSSYEQYF
TRBV5-1	TRBJ1-2	CASSHLRGEVYGYTF
TRBV9	TRBJ2-1	CASSPGLGVNEQFF
TRBV5-1	TRBJ1-1	CASSTQGGLTEAFF
TRBV28	TRBJ2-7	CASSDSLPYEQYF
TRBV7-9	TRBJ1-2	CASSRGTGLANYGYTF
TRBV5-1	TRBJ2-5	CASSPGQGQWETQYF
TRBV7-9	TRBJ2-3	CASRGRAEIYSTDTQYF
TRBV7-9	TRBJ2-1	CASSERLLLAGVPSEEQFF
TRBV19	TRBJ2-5	CASRVREETQYF
TRBV5-1	TRBJ1-2	CASSLGTGGEGYTF
TRBV9	TRBJ1-6	CASSVTTGGNGPSPLHF
TRBV30	TRBJ2-5	CAWSAPGQGQETQYF
TRBV29-1	TRBJ2-7	CSVRDSSSYEQYF
TRBV28	TRBJ2-7	CASSSSGGPEGEQYF
TRBV12-3/TRBV12-4	TRBJ1-1	CASTRQGSTEAFF